This T cell receptor beta chain was identified during a study of T cell changes during pregnancy in multiple sclerosis. Assay used: immunoSEQ multiplex PCR; TCRdb lists only in-frame clones, some missing. The table shows about 63,000 clones, with 93% occurring only once. The V and J ends lost 3 bases and 2 bases, in that order; junction bases with no gene match: 1. This CDR3 spans 14 amino acids. The germline gives CDR1 SGHAT, CDR2 FQDESV (reference sequence). The rearrangement links TRBV11-1 to TRBJ2-7, with TRBD1 matching 10 bases. Specimen: CD8+ T cells from peripheral blood mononuclear cells, collected in the second trimester of pregnancy. The receptor comes from a female donor with multiple sclerosis, enrolled in a pregnancy study. The CDR3 protein is CASSFGTGAYEQYF. The CDR3 bases are TGTGCCAGCAGCTTCGGGACAGGGGCCTACGAGCAGTACTTC.